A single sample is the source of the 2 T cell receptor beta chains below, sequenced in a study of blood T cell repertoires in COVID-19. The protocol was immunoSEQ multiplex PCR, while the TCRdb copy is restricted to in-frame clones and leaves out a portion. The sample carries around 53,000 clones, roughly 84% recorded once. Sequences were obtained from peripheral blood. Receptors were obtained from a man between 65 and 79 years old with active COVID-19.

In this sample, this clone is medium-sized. CDR3 nucleotide sequence: TGTGCCAGCAGTTTAAGAGGAGGTCTCTACGAGCAGTACTTC. It encodes CASSLRGGLYEQYF. This chain joins TRBV27 and TRBJ2-7; D may be TRBD2 (5 bases). There are 14 residues in the CDR3. Trimming shortened V by 2 bases and J by 3 bases, and 11 bases separated the two germline ends. CDR1 and CDR2 from the germline V gene are MNHEY and SMNVEV (reference sequence).

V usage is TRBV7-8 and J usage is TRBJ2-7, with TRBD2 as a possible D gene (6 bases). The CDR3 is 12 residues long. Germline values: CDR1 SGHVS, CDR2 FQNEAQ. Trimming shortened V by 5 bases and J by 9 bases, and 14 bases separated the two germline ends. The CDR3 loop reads CASSPPGGWQYF. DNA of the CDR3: TGTGCCAGCAGCCCCCCCGGGGGTTGGCAGTACTTC.